The clone carrying this T cell receptor (beta chain) was observed a handful of times. Single cDNA molecules in the library carried unique molecular identifiers attached during preparation. MiXCR, applied by TCRdb to the RACE reads, yields one record per CDR3 protein. The sample lists around 120,000 distinct CDR3 sequences, about 13% occurring once. This entry belongs to a study of human T cells and chemical hapten exposure. Germline values: CDR1 SGDLS, CDR2 YYNGEE. The germline V and J ends were trimmed by 0 bases and 2 bases, with 9 bases remaining between them. CDR3 length: 14 amino acids. Time point defined: patch test 1, 2 weeks after DPC sensitization. Sample treatment: therapeutic diphenylcyclopropenone sensitization with weekly scalp DPC.

This receptor was taken from a man in his late teens or twenties with alopecia areata. Some clones in this sample may be carry-over from other donors' samples. Material: whole blood, obtained in connection with sensitization to the hapten diphenylcyclopropenone (DPC). The chain links TRBV9 to TRBJ2-7; D is unresolved. The DNA of the CDR3 is TGTGCCAGCAGCGTAGTCCCTCAGACCTACGAGCAGTACTTC. Translated, it gives CASSVVPQTYEQYF.